These 32 T cell receptor beta chains came from one sample sequenced in a study of vaccination effects on CD4 cells after COVID-19. No antigens are known for them. Assay used: immunoSEQ multiplex PCR; TCRdb lists only in-frame clones, some missing. The sample has 20,000 to 25,000 clones; almost 70% are singletons. With the ViraFEST assay, the study expanded antigen-specific CD4+ T cells using viral peptide pools, then sequenced them. Subsequent to 10 days of culture, CD4+ T cells were isolated. Among the vaccine recipients, none had a prior SARS-CoV-2 infection, and nucleocapsid antibodies were negative. Sequencing used CD4+ T cells from PBMCs cultured with HCoV-NL63 spike peptides, obtained before COVID-19 vaccination. The receptor source for this set is a human donor who received a COVID-19 vaccine.

This clone has only a few counts. This chain uses TRBV10-1 with TRBJ2-3; 7 bases are shared with TRBD2. In germline, CDR1 is WNHNN, CDR2 SYGVQD (reference sequence). The CDR3 sequence is 17 residues long. V lost 0 bases and J lost 0; bases outside the gene matches: 6. CDR3 sequence reads: CASSESSHSGSTDTQYF. CDR3 nucleotides: TGCGCCAGCAGTGAGTCGAGCCATAGCGGGAGCACAGATACGCAGTATTTT.

In its sample, this clone was seen a few times. V is TRBV2 and J is TRBJ1-6; D gene unclear. The CDR3 is 13 amino acids. Trimming cost V 6 bases and J 1 base, with 4 bases left between them. CDR1 SNHLY and CDR2 FYNNEI come from the germline V gene. CDR3: CASRGSYNSPLHF. The CDR3 nucleotides read TGTGCCAGCAGAGGGTCCTATAATTCACCCCTCCACTTT.

This clone has more than one count but fewer than ten. The chain recombines TRBV10-3 with TRBJ2-1; 7 bases fit TRBD2. Germline V CDR1 and CDR2: ENHRY, SYGVKD. The CDR3 is 15 residues long. The ends lost 2 bases at V and 2 bases at J; junction bases unmatched: 3. The CDR3 spells CAISERSGTYNEQFF. DNA of the CDR3: TGTGCCATCAGTGAGAGAAGCGGGACCTACAATGAGCAGTTCTTC.

The chain links TRBV5-1 to TRBJ2-3; TRBD1 agrees at 10 bases. The CDR3 loop spans 16 amino acids. In germline, CDR1 is SGHRS, CDR2 YFSETQ. The trim removed 6 bases at V and 6 bases at J, leaving 13 bases unmatched. The DNA for the CDR3 is TGCGCCAGCACCCAGGGCCCGGGACAGGGGTTTGATACGCAGTATTTT. Its protein product is CASTQGPGQGFDTQYF. Variable domain in full (rest from reference TRBV5-1 and TRBJ2-3): KAGVTQTPRYLIKTRGQQVTLSCSPISGHRSVSWYQQTPGQGLQFLFEYFSETQRNKGNFPGRFSGRQFSNSRSEMNVSTLELGDSALYLCASTQGPGQGFDTQYFGPGTRLTVL.

The rearrangement joins TRBV5-1 to TRBJ1-4; D ambiguous. The CDR3 is 13 residues long. V lost 4 bases to trimming and J lost 4 bases, with 8 bases between them. Germline values: CDR1 SGHRS, CDR2 YFSETQ. The DNA for the CDR3 is TGCGCCAGCAGCCCCGATCTTAATGAAAAACTGTTTTTT. It is translated as CASSPDLNEKLFF.

The genes are TRBV5-1 and TRBJ2-1, with D perhaps TRBD2 (5 bases). This CDR3 has 15 amino acids. CDR1 SGHRS and CDR2 YFSETQ come from the germline V gene. Trimming shortened V by 2 bases and J by 9 bases, and 18 bases separated the two germline ends. The CDR3 nucleotides are TGCGCCAGCAGCTTAGGGCTAGCTGCGATGCGTGAGCAGTTCTTC. It yields the protein CASSLGLAAMREQFF.

The chain couples TRBV3-1 (or the pseudogene TRBV3-2) to TRBJ2-6; 11 bases fit TRBD2. The V gene end was trimmed by 4 bases and the J gene end by 0 bases; junction bases not matched to a gene: 8. Germline V lookup: CDR1 LGHDT, CDR2 YNNKEL (reference sequence). The CDR3 is 19 residues long. The chain's CDR3 is CASSPGLAGYLSGANVLTF. The CDR3 nucleotides are TGTGCCAGCAGCCCCGGACTAGCGGGTTACCTCTCTGGGGCCAACGTCCTGACTTTC.

The V and J genes are TRBV5-1 and TRBJ2-2, with D perhaps matching TRBD1 (5 bases). The CDR3 contains 17 residues. Trimming removed 2 bases at V and 3 bases at J, with 17 bases between. Germline assignment: CDR1 SGHRS and CDR2 YFSETQ. CDR3 in amino acids: CASSFQARGEDTGELFF. In DNA, the CDR3 is TGCGCCAGCAGCTTCCAGGCAAGGGGCGAGGACACCGGGGAGCTGTTTTTT. Full variable domain (rest looked up from reference TRBV5-1 and TRBJ2-2): KAGVTQTPRYLIKTRGQQVTLSCSPISGHRSVSWYQQTPGQGLQFLFEYFSETQRNKGNFPGRFSGRQFSNSRSEMNVSTLELGDSALYLCASSFQARGEDTGELFFGEGSRLTVL.

This chain connects TRBV7-8 to TRBJ2-5; D gene ambiguous. The ends were cut back, 5 bases at V and 5 bases at J, with 15 bases in the middle. The CDR3 length is 14 residues. Germline V gene lookup returns CDR1 SGHVS and CDR2 FQNEAQ. The CDR3 DNA sequence: TGTGCCAGCAGCCCCCAGGAGCTATGGGAGACCCAGTACTTC. Translating it yields CASSPQELWETQYF.

The CDR3 sequence: CATSRGGGASSNQPQHF. The CDR3 DNA sequence: TGTGCCACCAGCCGAGGCGGGGGGGCTTCGAGCAATCAGCCCCAGCATTTT. The chain carries TRBV24-1 and TRBJ1-5; maybe TRBD1 (6 bases). CDR3 length: 17 amino acids. CDR1 is KGHDR and CDR2 is SFDVKD in the germline V gene. V dropped 7 bases and J dropped 1 base, with 19 bases sitting between them.

The rearrangement links TRBV20-1 to TRBJ2-7, with TRBD1 as a possible D gene (5 bases). The CDR3 sequence is 11 residues long. CDR1 DFQATT and CDR2 SNEGSKA come from the germline V gene (reference sequence). V dropped 6 bases and J dropped 3 bases, with 9 bases sitting between them. CDR3 bases: TGCAGTGCGGCAGGGTACTACGAGCAGTACTTC. This sequence encodes CSAAGYYEQYF.

V usage is TRBV18 and J usage is TRBJ1-2; D is uncertain. Trimming cost V 6 bases and J 4 bases, with 18 bases left between them. In germline, CDR1 is KGHSH, CDR2 LQKENI. CDR3 length: 15 residues. The CDR3 region has the DNA TGTGCCAGCTCCTACGAGCCAGCAATATTCTATGGCTACACCTTC. This gives the protein CASSYEPAIFYGYTF.

V and J are TRBV7-9 and TRBJ2-2; D uncertain. CDR1 and CDR2 (germline): SEHNR, FQNEAQ (reference sequence). V lost 5 bases, J lost 5 bases, and 15 bases lay in between. This CDR3 contains 15 residues. In DNA, the CDR3 is TGTGCCAGCAGCCTGGGCACAACTGGGACCGGGGAGCTGTTTTTT. Its protein product is CASSLGTTGTGELFF.

The chain links TRBV12-5 to TRBJ2-2, with D uncertain. Between the trimmed V and J ends, which lost 6 bases and 3 bases, there was a span of 5 bases. CDR3 size: 12 residues. Looked up from germline, CDR1 is LGHNT and CDR2 is FRNRAP. The CDR3 coding sequence is TGTGCTAGTGGAAAAGACACCGGGGAGCTGTTTTTT. As protein: CASGKDTGELFF.

V is TRBV6-5 and J is TRBJ2-7; TRBD1 matches 11 bases. The CDR3 has 15 amino acids. J was trimmed by 7 bases and V by 6 bases; bases with no gene match: 11. The germline V gene encodes CDR1 MNHEY and CDR2 SVGAGI. CDR3 region: CASRIRTGGDWEQYF. Written as DNA, the CDR3 is TGTGCCAGCAGGATCAGGACAGGGGGCGATTGGGAGCAGTACTTC.

The rearrangement links TRBV2 to TRBJ2-1, with D perhaps TRBD1 (6 bases). V was cut by 6 bases and J by 5 bases, with 14 bases left in between. This CDR3 contains 14 residues. Germline CDR1 is SNHLY and CDR2 is FYNNEI. This CDR3 is CASRPNTGHNEQFF. DNA for the CDR3: TGTGCCAGCAGACCAAATACAGGGCACAATGAGCAGTTCTTC. The variable domain in full, with the rest retrieved from reference TRBV2 and TRBJ2-1, is EPEVTQTPSHQVTQMGQEVILRCVPISNHLYFYWYRQILGQKVEFLVSFYNNEISEKSEIFDDQFSVERPDGSNFTLKIRSTKLEDSAMYFCASRPNTGHNEQFFGPGTRLTVL.

The gene calls are TRBV7-2 and TRBJ2-3; 11 bases fit TRBD2. The CDR3 loop spans 15 amino acids. In germline, CDR1 is SGHTA, CDR2 FQGNSA. Trimming at V came to 6 bases and at J to 7 bases, leaving 9 bases not matched to a gene. CDR3 loop: CASRYPGLAANTQYF. Written as DNA, the CDR3 is TGTGCCAGCAGATACCCGGGACTAGCGGCAAATACGCAGTATTTT.

This rearrangement joins TRBV6-2 or TRBV6-3 to TRBJ1-4, with D possibly TRBD1 on 5 matching bases. Germline lookup yields CDR1 MNHEY and CDR2 SVGEGT. Trimming removed 6 bases from V and 8 bases from J, with 16 bases in between. This CDR3 is built from 14 residues. The CDR3 reads CASSPPGGVEKLFF. The CDR3 DNA is TGTGCCAGCAGCCCACCCGGGGGGGTGGAAAAACTGTTTTTT.

This clone has only one observation. The chain joins TRBV6-6 to TRBJ2-7, with TRBD2 matching 13 bases. Germline-derived CDR1 and CDR2 are MNHNY and SVGAGI (reference sequence). Trimming removed 7 bases from V and 0 bases from J; junction bases left unmatched: 6. The CDR3 runs 16 residues. The CDR3 bases are TGTGCCAGCACGACTAGCGGGGGGCGAAGCTCCTACGAGCAGTACTTC. It specifies CASTTSGGRSSYEQYF.

By share of the sample, this clone is medium-sized. The chain joins TRBV7-2 to TRBJ2-3; TRBD2 aligns across 11 bases. CDR1 and CDR2 from the germline V gene are SGHTA and FQGNSA. J lost 2 bases, V lost 5 bases, and 6 bases had no gene match. This CDR3 spans 16 amino acids. CDR3 amino acids: CASSLLAGGPTDTQYF. Here the CDR3 DNA reads TGTGCCAGCAGCCTCCTAGCGGGAGGACCCACAGATACGCAGTATTTT. Full variable domain (rest looked up from reference TRBV7-2 and TRBJ2-3): GAGVSQSPSNKVTEKGKDVELRCDPISGHTALYWYRQSLGQGLEFLIYFQGNSAPDKSGLPSDRFSAERTGGSVSTLTIQRTQQEDSAVYLCASSLLAGGPTDTQYFGPGTRLTVL.

The chain links TRBV2 to TRBJ2-1; TRBD2 matches at 9 bases. The CDR3 is 17 residues long. The ends lost 2 bases at V and 6 bases at J; junction bases unmatched: 11. Germline V CDR1 and CDR2: SNHLY, FYNNEI. The CDR3 reads CASSESTERGAVNEQFF. The CDR3 DNA reads as TGTGCCAGCAGTGAATCTACTGAGCGGGGGGCAGTCAATGAGCAGTTCTTC.

The rearrangement links TRBV6-4 to TRBJ2-3; 7 nucleotides line up with TRBD2. J gave up 5 bases and V 5 bases, and 4 bases lay outside the gene matches. The CDR3 length is 13 residues. The germline CDR1 and CDR2 sequences are MRHNA and SNTAGT. CDR3 bases: TGTGCCAGCAGTTCTTGGGGGGGAGATACGCAGTATTTT. This gives the protein CASSSWGGDTQYF.

The chain recombines TRBV5-4 with TRBJ1-1, with D possibly being TRBD1 (5 bases). This CDR3 has 15 residues. CDR1 and CDR2 (germline): SGHNT, YYREEE (reference sequence). V was shortened by 1 base and J by 1 base, with 11 bases between the two germline ends. The CDR3 DNA sequence: TGTGCCAGCAGCTTGATTTCAGGGACGAACACTGAAGCTTTCTTT. Translation: CASSLISGTNTEAFF.

The table lists this clone with a few counts. CDR3 loop: CASSLSNGGGTDTQYF. As DNA, the CDR3 is TGTGCCAGCAGTTTATCGAACGGGGGGGGCACAGATACGCAGTATTTT. The chain recombines TRBV27 with TRBJ2-3; 8 nucleotides line up with TRBD2. CDR3 size: 16 residues. Losses at the gene ends were 0 bases for V and 1 base for J; bases not matched to a gene: 3. Germline lookup yields CDR1 MNHEY and CDR2 SMNVEV (reference sequence).

The CDR3 spells CASSEGSGGVYGYTF. The CDR3 nucleotides read TGTGCCAGCAGTGAAGGGTCAGGGGGTGTCTATGGCTACACCTTC. The gene calls are TRBV6-1 and TRBJ1-2; 7 bases map to TRBD1. Germline assignment: CDR1 MNHNS and CDR2 SASEGT. Trimming took 1 base from V and 4 from J; bases not matched to a gene: 6. This CDR3 has 15 amino acids.

This chain connects TRBV24-1 to TRBJ2-1; D ambiguous. Germline values: CDR1 KGHDR, CDR2 SFDVKD. Trimming stripped 4 bases from V and 9 bases from J, with 6 bases between. The CDR3 has 11 residues. The CDR3 spells CATSELTEQFF. CDR3 coding DNA: TGTGCCACCAGTGAATTAACTGAGCAGTTCTTC.

The chain combines TRBV10-3 with TRBJ2-1, with TRBD2 matching over 9 bases. The CDR3 totals 15 residues. The germline CDR1 and CDR2 sequences are ENHRY and SYGVKD. V gave up 8 bases and J gave up 6 bases; unmatched junction bases: 11. The CDR3 reads CAISSLSGGFNEQFF. In DNA form, the CDR3 reads TGTGCCATCTCCTCCTTGAGCGGGGGGTTCAATGAGCAGTTCTTC.

J is TRBJ2-7 and V is TRBV12-3 or TRBV12-4, with TRBD2 matching over 9 bases. V shed 5 bases, J shed 12 bases, and the junction held 8 bases outside the gene matches. CDR3 length: 12 residues. CDR3 region: CASSPSSGSRYF. DNA of the CDR3: TGTGCCAGCAGTCCGAGTAGCGGGAGCAGGTACTTC.

The table lists this clone with a count of one. The rearrangement joins TRBV6-5 to TRBJ2-1; 7 bases are a match to TRBD2. The CDR3 contains 14 residues. V lost 8 bases and J lost 3; bases outside the gene matches: 7. Germline CDR1 MNHEY, CDR2 SVGAGI. CDR3 nucleotide sequence: TGTGCCAGCCACGTGGGGGGGAACTACAATGAGCAGTTCTTC. It specifies CASHVGGNYNEQFF.

In its sample, this clone is medium-sized (0.01 to 0.1%). The rearrangement links TRBV7-9 to TRBJ1-6, with 10 bases fitting TRBD1. The CDR3 sequence is 16 residues long. The germline V gene encodes CDR1 SEHNR and CDR2 FQNEAQ (reference sequence). Losses at the gene ends were 5 bases for V and 8 bases for J; bases not matched to a gene: 9. The CDR3 DNA sequence: TGTGCCAGCAGCGGCAGGGGACAGGGGAGCCATTCACCCCTCCACTTT. It specifies CASSGRGQGSHSPLHF.

The rearrangement joins TRBV7-9 to TRBJ1-1; D is perhaps TRBD1 (5 bases). Germline CDR1 reads SEHNR; CDR2 reads FQNEAQ (reference sequence). Deletions cut 5 bases from V and 5 bases from J, with 12 bases between. This CDR3 has 13 residues. This CDR3 is CASSIAQGTEAFF. The DNA of the CDR3 is TGTGCCAGCAGCATCGCGCAGGGAACTGAAGCTTTCTTT.

The chain recombines TRBV28 with TRBJ1-5; D call uncertain. The CDR3 is 13 amino acids. Per germline, CDR1 MDHEN and CDR2 SYDVKM. V was pared by 3 bases and J by 3 bases, with 6 bases between. The CDR3 DNA reads TGTGCCAGCAGTTTGCCATACAATCAGCCCCAGCATTTT. Its protein product is CASSLPYNQPQHF.